This T cell receptor beta chain was found in a study of T-cell reconstitution after alpha-beta-depleted transplantation in children. This CDR3 comprises 16 residues. J was trimmed by 7 bases and V by 1 base; bases with no gene match: 6. Per germline, CDR1 SEHNR and CDR2 FQNEAQ (reference sequence). A library of TCRbeta sequences, prepared with unique molecular identifiers, was generated. MiXCR, run by TCRdb on the PCR reads, gives a single entry per CDR3 protein. Of about 600,000 distinct CDR3 sequences in the sample, over 9.5% were seen once. The chain combines TRBV7-9 with TRBJ2-1; 11 bases map to TRBD2. The origin of this receptor is a human donor who donated a stem cell graft to a child with acute myeloid leukemia. Sequences were derived from PBMCs from the stem cell graft donor, sampled from the stem cell graft. The CDR3 spells CASSLESSGRWNEQFF. CDR3 nucleotides: TGTGCCAGCAGCTTAGAGTCTAGCGGGAGGTGGAATGAGCAGTTCTTC.